This entry describes one T cell receptor (beta chain). The protocol was immunoSEQ multiplex PCR, while the TCRdb copy is restricted to in-frame clones and leaves out a portion. The sample holds around 88,000 clones, roughly 90% seen once. This entry belongs to a study of T cell changes during pregnancy in multiple sclerosis. The V and J ends lost 2 bases and 2 bases, in that order; junction bases with no gene match: 2. Germline CDR1 is SGHRS and CDR2 is YFSETQ. CDR3 length equals 15 residues. The receptor's source is a female donor with multiple sclerosis, enrolled in a pregnancy study. This chain connects TRBV5-1 to TRBJ1-3, with 9 bases matching TRBD1. The sample consisted of peripheral blood, taken in the first trimester of pregnancy. CDR3 amino acids: CASSFGDRAGNTIYF. Written as DNA, the CDR3 is TGCGCCAGCAGCTTTGGGGACAGGGCTGGAAACACCATATATTTT.